This passage covers 18 T cell receptor beta chains from one sample sequenced in a study of blood T cell repertoires in COVID-19. The table came from immunoSEQ multiplex PCR; TCRdb's copy has only in-frame clones and leaves some out. The repertoire holds 100,000 to 140,000 clones, with around 90% as singletons. Sequenced input: peripheral blood. These receptor sequences come from a man aged 40-50 years with active or convalescent COVID-19.

The chain carries TRBV7-2 and TRBJ2-1; 9 bases are shared with TRBD2. Germline V gene data show CDR1 as SGHTA and CDR2 as FQGNSA. The CDR3 extends over 13 amino acids. The ends lost 1 base at V and 9 bases at J; junction bases unmatched: 1. CDR3 in DNA: TGTGCCAGCAGCTTAGGCGGGAGGGTTGAGCAGTTCTTC. Its protein product is CASSLGGRVEQFF.

V gene TRBV6-1 combines with J gene TRBJ2-7, with TRBD1 matching over 11 bases. The V gene end was trimmed by 4 bases and the J gene end by 3 bases; junction bases not matched to a gene: 8. Germline CDR1 reads MNHNS; CDR2 reads SASEGT. The CDR3 spans 16 residues. CDR3 sequence: CASSGHTGTGGYEQYF. CDR3 nucleotide sequence: TGTGCCAGCAGTGGCCACACCGGGACAGGGGGCTACGAGCAGTACTTC.

V usage is TRBV6-6 and J usage is TRBJ2-7, with TRBD2 matching over 8 bases. Germline-derived CDR1 and CDR2 are MNHNY and SVGAGI (reference sequence). V trimming: 6 bases; J trimming: 8 bases; junction bases outside the gene matches: 12. The CDR3 has 14 residues. The CDR3 region is CASSRGLAGQKQYF. CDR3 DNA sequence: TGTGCCAGCAGCCGAGGACTAGCCGGACAGAAGCAGTACTTC.

The V and J genes are TRBV5-1 and TRBJ2-2; D remains ambiguous. V dropped 1 base and J dropped 4 bases, with 17 bases sitting between them. CDR1 is SGHRS, CDR2 YFSETQ, per germline. There are 17 residues in the CDR3. The CDR3 DNA reads TGCGCCAGCAGCTTGCTGCCCCCAAGGCAGGCCACCGGGGAGCTGTTTTTT. It codes for CASSLLPPRQATGELFF. Full variable domain (missing parts from reference TRBV5-1 and TRBJ2-2): KAGVTQTPRYLIKTRGQQVTLSCSPISGHRSVSWYQQTPGQGLQFLFEYFSETQRNKGNFPGRFSGRQFSNSRSEMNVSTLELGDSALYLCASSLLPPRQATGELFFGEGSRLTVL.

The chain joins TRBV28 to TRBJ1-5, with D possibly being TRBD1 (5 bases). Germline V lookup: CDR1 MDHEN, CDR2 SYDVKM. CDR3 length: 19 amino acids. V lost 3 bases and J 0 bases, leaving 21 bases between the germline ends. CDR3 region: CASSFSGGNTAYSNQPQHF. CDR3 coding DNA: TGTGCCAGCAGTTTTTCTGGGGGGAACACAGCTTATAGCAATCAGCCCCAGCATTTT.

V and J are TRBV28 and TRBJ1-4; 8 bases line up with TRBD1. CDR3 length: 15 amino acids. Germline V CDR1 and CDR2: MDHEN, SYDVKM. The J segment lost 10 bases and the V segment lost 1 base, leaving 8 bases of the junction unmatched. CDR3 bases: TGTGCCAGCAGTTTATTTGGACAGGGCCTGGGAAAACTGTTTTTT. It encodes CASSLFGQGLGKLFF.

The V and J genes are TRBV7-2 and TRBJ1-6; perhaps TRBD1 as D (5 bases). This CDR3 comprises 15 residues. Per germline, CDR1 SGHTA and CDR2 FQGNSA. V shed 5 bases and J shed 7 bases, with 15 bases lying between them. CDR3 loop: CASSLMGGLNSPLHF. CDR3 sequence (DNA): TGTGCCAGCAGCCTAATGGGGGGACTAAATTCACCCCTCCACTTT.

The chain links TRBV5-6 to TRBJ2-2, with D perhaps TRBD1 (5 bases). This CDR3 region has 16 residues. Trimming removed 1 base from V and 1 base from J, with 11 bases in between. Germline values: CDR1 SGHDT, CDR2 YYEEEE. CDR3 sequence reads: CASSLLTVLNTGELFF. The CDR3 DNA sequence: TGTGCCAGCAGCTTGCTGACAGTCCTGAACACCGGGGAGCTGTTTTTT.

The chain has TRBV15 and TRBJ1-1; 7 nucleotides align to TRBD1. V shed 4 bases and J 4 bases; nucleotides not matched to a gene: 9. This CDR3 contains 15 residues. The V gene's germline CDR1 is LNHNV and CDR2 YYDKDF (reference sequence). CDR3 nucleotides: TGTGCCACCAGCAAAGATACAGGGGTTGGCACTGAAGCTTTCTTT. It codes for CATSKDTGVGTEAFF.

The gene calls are TRBV19 and TRBJ2-1, with D possibly matching TRBD2 (6 bases). Germline CDR1 LNHDA, CDR2 SQIVND (reference sequence). The CDR3 extends over 15 amino acids. V was pared by 0 bases and J by 7 bases, with 13 bases between. The chain's CDR3 is CASSIDLLAGNEQFF. The CDR3 DNA reads TGTGCCAGTAGTATAGATCTCCTGGCGGGAAATGAGCAGTTCTTC.

The chain is built from TRBV7-9 and TRBJ2-7; 12 bases agree with TRBD1. This CDR3 spans 15 amino acids. Trimming cost V 5 bases and J 4 bases; bases outside gene matches: 6. Germline V gene data show CDR1 as SEHNR and CDR2 as FQNEAQ (reference sequence). The CDR3 loop is CASSPGTGGGYEQYF. The CDR3 nucleotides are TGTGCCAGCAGCCCTGGGACAGGGGGCGGTTACGAGCAGTACTTC.

The rearrangement joins TRBV4-1 to TRBJ2-7, with 7 positions matching TRBD2. The CDR3 runs 15 residues. Germline CDR1 is MGHRA and CDR2 is YSYEKL. J lost 0 bases, V lost 3 bases, and 5 bases had no gene match. CDR3 residues: CASSQSGTLSYEQYF. The CDR3 DNA reads TGCGCCAGCAGCCAGAGCGGGACCCTCTCCTACGAGCAGTACTTC.

This chain connects TRBV30 to TRBJ1-1, with TRBD1 as a possible D gene (6 bases). CDR1 is GTSNPN, CDR2 SVGIG, per germline (reference sequence). The ends were cut back, 2 bases at V and 0 bases at J, with 13 bases in the middle. The CDR3 is made up of 15 amino acids. CDR3 in amino acids: CAWSKVDRLNTEAFF. DNA of the CDR3: TGTGCCTGGAGTAAGGTCGACAGGTTGAACACTGAAGCTTTCTTT.

DNA for the CDR3: TGTGCCAGCAGCCTCGGGACTAGCGGGAGGGCCACAGATACGCAGTATTTT. Amino acid sequence: CASSLGTSGRATDTQYF. The chain uses TRBV3-1 (or the pseudogene TRBV3-2) and TRBJ2-3; 16 positions match TRBD2. V lost 4 bases, J lost 2 bases, and 3 bases stayed unmatched. The CDR3 is 17 amino acids. Germline CDR1 is LGHDT and CDR2 is YNNKEL (reference sequence).

The chain uses TRBV10-2 and TRBJ2-2; 7 bases map to TRBD2. This CDR3 is 14 amino acids long. After removal of 8 bases from V and 5 bases from J, the junction contained 8 bases not matched to a gene. Germline CDR1 reads WSHSY; CDR2 reads SAAADI. In DNA, the CDR3 is TGCGCCAGCGTCCGCGGGAGTGGGACCGGGGAGCTGTTTTTT. Translating it yields CASVRGSGTGELFF.

This clone was found a few times. The rearrangement joins TRBV6-2 or TRBV6-3 to TRBJ1-1; 7 bases align to TRBD1. The CDR3 extends over 14 amino acids. From germline, CDR1 is MNHEY and CDR2 SVGEGT. J gave up 4 bases and V 5 bases, and 7 bases lay outside the gene matches. The CDR3 here is CASSPQGKGTEAFF. The DNA for the CDR3 is TGTGCCAGCAGTCCACAGGGGAAGGGCACTGAAGCTTTCTTT.

This chain uses TRBV7-2 with TRBJ2-7; possible D gene TRBD1, 5 bases. The V end was cut by 1 base, the J end by 2 bases, with 15 bases between. CDR1 SGHTA and CDR2 FQGNSA come from the germline V gene. The CDR3 sequence is 16 residues long. CDR3 bases: TGTGCCAGCAGCTTAGGTCCAGGGCCCCCTGCCTACGAGCAGTACTTC. Translated: CASSLGPGPPAYEQYF. Variable domain in full (rest from reference TRBV7-2 and TRBJ2-7): GAGVSQSPSNKVTEKGKDVELRCDPISGHTALYWYRQSLGQGLEFLIYFQGNSAPDKSGLPSDRFSAERTGGSVSTLTIQRTQQEDSAVYLCASSLGPGPPAYEQYFGPGTRLTVT.

The sample holds one count of this clone. This chain uses TRBV27 with TRBJ2-1; 7 nucleotides match TRBD2. The CDR3 consists of 13 residues. V shed 0 bases, J shed 7 bases, and the junction held 0 bases outside the gene matches. CDR1 and CDR2 (germline): MNHEY, SMNVEV (reference sequence). DNA for the CDR3: TGTGCCAGCAGTTTATCCGGGGGGAATGAGCAGTTCTTC. It specifies CASSLSGGNEQFF.